The 16 T cell receptor beta chains below were found in one sample sequenced in a study of cytomegalovirus exposure and HLA in healthy donors. PCR involved 60 Vbeta and 13 Jbeta primers. The table came from immunoSEQ multiplex PCR; TCRdb's copy has only in-frame clones and leaves some out. Its clone listing holds 65,000 to 90,000 clones. Sequenced sample: PBMCs. The receptors originated from a man aged 40-49 years in good health and CMV-seronegative.

The J gene is TRBJ2-2, the V gene TRBV12-5; D call uncertain. V lost 1 base, J lost 1 base, and 7 bases lay in between. The CDR3 totals 15 residues. CDR1 is LGHNT and CDR2 is FRNRAP in the germline V gene. DNA of the CDR3: TGTGCTAGTGGTTTGGGCAGAATGAACACCGGGGAGCTGTTTTTT. The encoded protein is CASGLGRMNTGELFF.

The gene calls are TRBV18 and TRBJ1-6; tentative D call: TRBD1 (5 bases). The CDR3 is 15 amino acids. V was shortened by 1 base and J by 6 bases, with 10 bases between the two germline ends. The V gene's germline CDR1 is KGHSH and CDR2 LQKENI. The CDR3 sequence: CASSPQQGSNSPLHF. The CDR3 DNA is TGTGCCAGCTCACCACAGCAGGGCTCTAATTCACCCCTCCACTTT.

This chain uses TRBV5-1 with TRBJ1-4, with D possibly matching TRBD1 (5 bases). The V and J ends lost 0 bases and 3 bases respectively, with 9 bases between them. Per the germline V gene, CDR1 is SGHRS and CDR2 is YFSETQ. The CDR3 extends over 15 amino acids. CDR3 DNA sequence: TGCGCCAGCAGCTTGGGGGGGGACCCTAATGAAAAACTGTTTTTT. Translating gives CASSLGGDPNEKLFF.

The rearrangement uses TRBV30 and TRBJ1-4; D is unclear. Germline-derived CDR1 and CDR2 are GTSNPN and SVGIG (reference sequence). The ends were cut back, 4 bases at V and 2 bases at J, with 8 bases in the middle. The CDR3 covers 13 residues. CDR3 bases: TGTGCCTGGACCGGAGGGACTAATGAAAAACTGTTTTTT. Translated: CAWTGGTNEKLFF.

The CDR3 region is CASSGDRVGGELFF. CDR3 nucleotide sequence: TGTGCCAGCAGCGGAGACAGGGTTGGCGGGGAGCTGTTTTTT. This chain uses TRBV9 with TRBJ2-2, with TRBD1 identical over 7 bases. Germline CDR1 and CDR2: SGDLS and YYNGEE. The CDR3 is 14 amino acids. The J segment lost 7 bases and the V segment lost 3 bases, leaving 6 bases of the junction unmatched.

The rearrangement joins TRBV5-1 to TRBJ1-1; 7 bases align to TRBD1. The ends lost 3 bases at V and 10 bases at J; junction bases unmatched: 6. The CDR3 extends over 12 amino acids. Germline loops: CDR1 SGHRS, CDR2 YFSETQ. This CDR3 reads CASSSRQGRAFF. The CDR3 region has the DNA TGCGCCAGCAGCTCCCGACAGGGACGAGCTTTCTTT.

The chain couples TRBV4-1 to TRBJ2-3; the D gene is possibly TRBD1 (5 bases). Trimming took off 2 bases at V and 3 bases at J, with 15 bases between the two ends. The CDR3 contains 16 residues. CDR1 is MGHRA and CDR2 is YSYEKL in the germline V gene. DNA of the CDR3: TGCGCCAGCAGCCAACCGCCCCAGGGTCATACAGATACGCAGTATTTT. Protein product: CASSQPPQGHTDTQYF.

The gene calls are TRBV7-9 and TRBJ2-2; the match to TRBD1 covers 8 bases. V shed 5 bases, J shed 7 bases, and the junction held 9 bases outside the gene matches. The CDR3 runs to 15 residues. Germline V gene lookup returns CDR1 SEHNR and CDR2 FQNEAQ (reference sequence). CDR3: CASSLDRGSVGELFF. The CDR3 region has the DNA TGTGCCAGCAGCCTCGACAGGGGATCCGTCGGGGAGCTGTTTTTT. Using reference TRBV7-9 and TRBJ2-2 for the parts outside the CDR3, the full variable domain is DTGVSQNPRHKITKRGQNVTFRCDPISEHNRLYWYRQTLGQGPEFLTYFQNEAQLEKSRLLSDRFSAERPKGSFSTLEIQRTEQGDSAMYLCASSLDRGSVGELFFGEGSRLTVL.

The chain recombines TRBV7-9 with TRBJ1-5; TRBD1 matches at 11 bases. The CDR3 is 14 residues long. Germline CDR1 and CDR2: SEHNR and FQNEAQ (reference sequence). V gave up 5 bases and J gave up 6 bases; unmatched junction bases: 3. The DNA for the CDR3 is TGTGCCAGCAGCCTGGGACAGGGGGTTCAGCCCCAGCATTTT. Protein sequence: CASSLGQGVQPQHF.

J is TRBJ1-6 and V is TRBV30; no definite D call. The CDR3 totals 15 residues. Germline V gene sequence: CDR1 GTSNPN, CDR2 SVGIG (reference sequence). V lost 3 bases to trimming and J lost 2 bases, with 11 bases between them. Written as DNA, the CDR3 is TGTGCCTGGAGAACTGGTGCAACCTATAATTCACCCCTCCACTTT. Translation gives CAWRTGATYNSPLHF.

The chain carries TRBV6-1 and TRBJ1-6, with 7 bases that match TRBD1. Germline values: CDR1 MNHNS, CDR2 SASEGT. CDR3 length equals 15 residues. Germline trimming cut 5 bases from V and 5 bases from J; bases unmatched to any gene: 6. The chain's CDR3 is CASSFRQGNNSPLHF. The DNA of the CDR3 is TGTGCCAGCAGTTTCAGACAGGGAAATAATTCACCCCTCCACTTT.

The V and J genes are TRBV18 and TRBJ2-3; 8 nucleotides line up with TRBD2. This CDR3 has 13 residues. V was pared by 6 bases and J by 12 bases, with 11 bases of the junction left unmatched. CDR1 and CDR2 from the germline V gene are KGHSH and LQKENI. The CDR3 DNA follows: TGTGCCAGCTCCACGGGTAGCGGGGTAGTACAGTATTTT. Its translation is CASSTGSGVVQYF.

The V and J genes are TRBV5-1 and TRBJ2-1; 10 bases line up with TRBD2. CDR1 SGHRS and CDR2 YFSETQ come from the germline V gene. The CDR3 sequence is 17 residues long. V trimming: 0 bases; J trimming: 8 bases; junction bases outside the gene matches: 11. CDR3: CASSLAAGLARGDEQFF. In nucleotides, the CDR3 is TGCGCCAGCAGCTTGGCGGCGGGACTAGCGCGGGGGGATGAGCAGTTCTTC.

The V call is TRBV12-5, the J call TRBJ1-4, with TRBD1 as a possible D gene (5 bases). V shed 4 bases and J shed 4 bases, with 7 bases lying between them. CDR3 size: 13 residues. CDR1 is LGHNT and CDR2 is FRNRAP in the germline V gene. The CDR3 spells CASGSTGNEKLFF. The DNA for the CDR3 is TGTGCTAGTGGTTCCACAGGTAATGAAAAACTGTTTTTT.

This rearrangement joins TRBV28 to TRBJ1-6; no reliable D call. The CDR3 spans 14 residues. Germline V lookup: CDR1 MDHEN, CDR2 SYDVKM. V gave up 1 base and J gave up 7 bases, with 8 bases separating them. The CDR3 is CASSLSPGNSPLHF. DNA for the CDR3: TGTGCCAGCAGTTTATCCCCGGGGAATTCACCCCTCCACTTT.

The V call is TRBV28, the J call TRBJ1-1, with unresolved D. The CDR3 has 13 residues. Germline CDR1 and CDR2: MDHEN and SYDVKM. Trimming took 10 bases from V and 2 from J, leaving 14 bases between them. Here the CDR3 reads CATNAGLNTEAFF. The CDR3 DNA reads TGTGCCACCAACGCAGGCCTTAACACTGAAGCTTTCTTT. The entire variable domain, with the rest obtained from reference TRBV28 and TRBJ1-1, is as follows: DVKVTQSSRYLVKRTGEKVFLECVQDMDHENMFWYRQDPGLGLRLIYFSYDVKMKEKGDIPEGYSVSREKKERFSLILESASTNQTSMYLCATNAGLNTEAFFGQGTRLTVV.